A selection of T cell receptor beta chains follows, all from one sample in a study of blood T cells in healthy people across ages. TCRdb reanalysed the 5' RACE reads using MiXCR and keeps one entry per CDR3 protein. The top ten clones hold about 18% of a sample with a few hundred thousand distinct CDR3 sequences, 27% of them seen once. The sample consisted of blood. These TCRs come from a woman in her seventies in good health. CDR3s include the opening cysteine and the closing phenylalanine or tryptophan. The D gene is left open where the match is weak. A clone size is listed for some rows: how often the clone was seen (once, few, many), or a class if it is expanded.

D	size	V	J	CDR3	DNA
NA	NA	TRBV5-1	TRBJ2-2	CASSSQGHTGELFF	TGCGCCAGCAGCTCTCAGGGTCACACCGGGGAGCTGTTTTTT
NA	NA	TRBV29-1	TRBJ2-1	CSANRGSGWVNEQFF	TGCAGCGCCAACAGGGGTAGCGGATGGGTCAATGAGCAGTTCTTC
NA	few	TRBV7-2	TRBJ2-3	CASSLLAGLSTDTQYF	TGTGCCAGCAGCTTATTGGCGGGACTTAGCACAGATACGCAGTATTTT
NA	many	TRBV5-1	TRBJ1-6	CASSGTTGSNSPLHF	TGCGCCAGCAGCGGGACGACAGGCTCCAATTCACCCCTCCACTTT
NA	few	TRBV4-2	TRBJ2-3	CASSQRTTDTQYF	TGTGCCAGCAGCCAACGGACGACAGATACGCAGTATTTT
TRBD1	many	TRBV7-2	TRBJ2-5	CASSPDRGRETQYF	TGTGCTAGCAGCCCCGACAGGGGGCGGGAGACCCAGTACTTC
NA	NA	TRBV7-9	TRBJ1-4	CASSAGTGREKLFF	TGTGCCAGCAGCGCAGGCACGGGAAGGGAAAAACTGTTTTTT
TRBD1	few	TRBV9	TRBJ2-5	CASSVASTGGTETQYF	TGTGCCAGCAGCGTGGCCTCAACAGGGGGAACGGAGACCCAGTACTTC
TRBD2	NA	TRBV5-1	TRBJ2-1	CASSLGTSGGLNEQFF	TGCGCCAGCAGCTTGGGGACTAGCGGGGGGCTCAATGAGCAGTTCTTC
NA	few	TRBV4-1	TRBJ1-1	CASSVDGSNTEAFF	TGCGCCAGCAGTGTGGACGGTTCGAACACTGAAGCTTTCTTT
NA	few	TRBV12-3/TRBV12-4	TRBJ1-2	CASSPSTVANGYTF	TGTGCCAGCAGTCCGTCGACGGTAGCTAATGGCTACACCTTC
NA	few	TRBV6-1	TRBJ1-5	CASTELGGGSNQPQHF	TGTGCCAGCACTGAACTTGGGGGCGGTAGCAATCAGCCCCAGCATTTT
NA	NA	TRBV5-1	TRBJ2-2	CASSPGPSNTGELFF	TGCGCCAGCAGTCCGGGACCCTCGAACACCGGGGAGCTGTTTTTT
NA	few	TRBV29-1	TRBJ2-3	CSVEEGISTDTQYF	TGCAGCGTTGAGGAGGGTATAAGCACAGATACGCAGTATTTT
NA	NA	TRBV5-5	TRBJ2-4	CASSGAPGNAKNIQYF	TGTGCCAGCAGCGGAGCGCCTGGAAACGCCAAAAACATTCAGTACTTC
NA	NA	TRBV7-9	TRBJ1-4	CASSLQENEKLFF	TGTGCCAGCAGCTTACAGGAAAATGAAAAACTGTTTTTT
TRBD1	NA	TRBV11-2	TRBJ1-2	CASSPSIGRQGGGYTF	TGTGCCAGCAGCCCATCCATTGGTAGACAGGGTGGTGGCTACACCTTC
NA	NA	TRBV7-9	TRBJ2-7	CASNRQSSYEQYF	TGTGCCAGCAACCGACAGAGCTCCTACGAGCAGTACTTC
NA	NA	TRBV5-1	TRBJ2-2	CASSTAGPTGELFF	TGCGCCAGCAGTACCGCAGGGCCTACCGGGGAGCTGTTTTTT
NA	few	TRBV7-2	TRBJ2-3	CASSLLPSLTDTQYF	TGTGCCAGCAGCTTACTGCCTAGCCTCACAGATACGCAGTATTTT
NA	NA	TRBV7-2	TRBJ1-5	CASSLDWGGNQPQHF	TGTGCCAGCAGCTTAGATTGGGGCGGCAATCAGCCCCAGCATTTT
NA	few	TRBV29-1	TRBJ2-3	CSAARRDSTQTQYF	TGCAGCGCCGCCAGGAGGGACAGCACTCAGACGCAGTATTTT
TRBD2	few	TRBV7-9	TRBJ2-1	CASSLAWGGTSYNEQFF	TGTGCCAGCAGCTTAGCATGGGGGGGGACGTCCTACAATGAGCAGTTCTTC
NA	many	TRBV10-3	TRBJ2-7	CAIRTDTYEQYF	TGTGCCATCCGGACAGATACCTACGAGCAGTACTTC
TRBD2	NA	TRBV12-3/TRBV12-4	TRBJ2-5	CASSSGGGQTQYF	TGTGCCAGCAGTTCCGGGGGGGGGCAGACCCAGTACTTC
TRBD1	NA	TRBV30	TRBJ1-2	CAWVDRANYGYTF	TGTGCCTGGGTCGACAGGGCTAACTATGGCTACACCTTC
NA	few	TRBV6-2/TRBV6-3	TRBJ1-1	CASTRGGVTYTEAFF	TGTGCCAGCACCCGAGGGGGGGTTACCTACACTGAAGCTTTCTTT
NA	NA	TRBV12-3/TRBV12-4	TRBJ2-4	CASSLMSRDIQYF	TGTGCCAGCAGTTTAATGTCTAGGGACATTCAGTACTTC
NA	few	TRBV4-1	TRBJ1-5	CASSQDGWQPQHF	TGCGCCAGCAGCCAAGATGGGTGGCAGCCCCAGCATTTT
TRBD2	NA	TRBV4-2	TRBJ2-5	CASSQERRASGKDQETQYF	TGTGCCAGCAGCCAAGAGAGGAGGGCTAGCGGTAAGGACCAAGAGACCCAGTACTTC
TRBD2	NA	TRBV6-1	TRBJ2-3	CTSRPALAGGPTDTQYF	TGTACCAGCAGGCCGGCACTAGCGGGGGGCCCCACAGATACGCAGTATTTT
TRBD2	NA	TRBV6-1	TRBJ2-7	CATRLAGDYEQYF	TGTGCCACCAGACTAGCGGGGGATTACGAGCAGTACTTC
TRBD1	few	TRBV5-1	TRBJ2-3	CASSSGQGRNTQYF	TGCGCCAGCAGCTCGGGACAGGGGAGGAATACGCAGTATTTT
TRBD1	many	TRBV4-3	TRBJ1-4	CASSQSGTGGEKLFF	TGCGCCAGCAGCCAATCCGGGACAGGGGGTGAAAAACTGTTTTTT
TRBD1	NA	TRBV7-9	TRBJ2-5	CASSSWTGSETQYF	TGTGCCAGCAGCTCCTGGACAGGGTCGGAGACCCAGTACTTC
NA	few	TRBV2	TRBJ2-7	CASKNRGIANYEQYF	TGTGCCAGCAAGAACCGGGGGATTGCGAACTACGAGCAGTACTTC
NA	NA	TRBV5-1	TRBJ2-5	CASSLDATETQYF	TGCGCCAGCAGCTTGGATGCTACAGAGACCCAGTACTTC
NA	NA	TRBV12-3/TRBV12-4	TRBJ1-1	CASTTGRTEAFF	TGTGCCAGCACTACCGGTCGGACTGAAGCTTTCTTT
NA	NA	TRBV12-3/TRBV12-4	TRBJ2-7	CASSFGAYEQYF	TGTGCCAGCAGTTTTGGGGCCTACGAGCAGTACTTC